The next 8 T cell receptor beta chains were all read from a single sample in a study of blood T cell repertoires in COVID-19. This table comes from immunoSEQ multiplex PCR, and its TCRdb copy is limited to in-frame clones, with some not included. Here the sample spans about 140,000 clones, 84% being singletons. Input material: peripheral blood. Every receptor here comes from a human donor in a cohort sampled during active COVID-19.

CDR3: CASSFTGSTEAFF. The CDR3 DNA reads TGTGCCAGCAGCTTCACAGGGAGCACTGAAGCTTTCTTT. The rearrangement links TRBV5-4 to TRBJ1-1; D is possibly TRBD1 (6 bases). V lost 2 bases and J lost 4, with 9 bases in between. CDR1 is SGHNT and CDR2 is YYREEE in the germline V gene (reference sequence). The CDR3 covers 13 residues. Combining the CDR3 with reference TRBV5-4 and TRBJ1-1 gives the whole variable domain ETGVTQSPTHLIKTRGQQVTLRCSSQSGHNTVSWYQQALGQGPQFIFQYYREEENGRGNFPPRFSGLQFPNYSSELNVNALELDDSALYLCASSFTGSTEAFFGQGTRLTVV.

This rearrangement joins TRBV28 to TRBJ2-3, with D tentatively TRBD1 (6 bases). The CDR3 has 15 amino acids. V dropped 2 bases and J dropped 8 bases, with 17 bases sitting between them. CDR1 and CDR2 (germline): MDHEN, SYDVKM. CDR3 DNA: TGTGCCAGCAGTTTAGGTGGTCAGGGGACATTTACGCAGTATTTT. Its protein is CASSLGGQGTFTQYF.

The genes are TRBV30 and TRBJ2-3; 7 nucleotides agree with TRBD1. The CDR3 runs 15 residues. V was pared by 8 bases and J by 9 bases, with 20 bases of the junction left unmatched. Germline V gives CDR1 GTSNPN, CDR2 SVGIG (reference sequence). This chain's CDR3 is CAGTSDRDVVGTQYF. The CDR3 nucleotides are TGTGCCGGTACCTCCGACAGGGACGTGGTGGGCACGCAGTATTTT.

The chain couples TRBV12-3 or TRBV12-4 to TRBJ2-3; 7 bases match TRBD2. The CDR3 is made up of 13 amino acids. The ends lost 5 bases at V and 6 bases at J; junction bases unmatched: 5. The CDR3 region is CASSSGVRDTQYF. CDR3 in DNA: TGTGCCAGCAGTAGCGGGGTCAGGGATACGCAGTATTTT.

This chain links TRBV5-4 with TRBJ2-3; 11 bases fit TRBD2. The CDR3 totals 16 residues. V was pared by 6 bases and J by 6 bases, with 12 bases of the junction left unmatched. From germline, CDR1 is SGHNT and CDR2 YYREEE (reference sequence). CDR3 region: CASTSRLAGGGDTQYF. DNA of the CDR3: TGTGCCAGCACCAGTCGGCTAGCGGGGGGAGGGGATACGCAGTATTTT.

Details on this clone: Other nucleotide sequences from this sample produce the same CDR3. The rearrangement joins TRBV12-3 or TRBV12-4 to TRBJ2-3, with D unclear. CDR3 length equals 13 residues. The V end was cut by 3 bases, the J end by 1 base, with 5 bases between. The CDR3 reads CASSLPGTDTQYF. The CDR3 nucleotides are TGTGCCAGCAGTTTGCCGGGCACAGATACGCAGTATTTT.

This rearrangement joins TRBV7-2 to TRBJ2-1; 10 nucleotides align to TRBD2. CDR3 length equals 15 residues. J lost 8 bases, V lost 0 bases, and 4 bases had no gene match. The germline V gene encodes CDR1 SGHTA and CDR2 FQGNSA. This chain's CDR3 is CASSLATSGADEQFF. The CDR3 DNA reads TGTGCCAGCAGCTTAGCCACTAGCGGGGCCGATGAGCAGTTCTTC.

The gene calls are TRBV11-2 and TRBJ2-3; D perhaps matches TRBD1 (6 bases). The V end lost 2 bases, the J end lost 1 base, and 16 bases lay between the germline ends. CDR1 SGHAT and CDR2 FQNNGV come from the germline V gene. The CDR3 has 17 amino acids. CDR3: CASSLRYRAFGTDTQYF. The DNA for the CDR3 is TGTGCCAGCAGCTTAAGATACAGGGCCTTTGGCACAGATACGCAGTATTTT.